This T cell receptor (beta chain) was identified during a study of shared clonotypes between healthy human individuals. Study outcomes and limitations: Memory subsets generally showed lower estimated richness than naive subsets.

Assay used: immunoSEQ multiplex PCR; TCRdb lists only in-frame clones, some missing. The sample shows millions of clones, approximately 95% of them seen only once. Positively selected for CCR7, the CD45RO-negative cells used as naive CD8 cells excluded terminally differentiated effector memory CD45RA+ cells. The germline V gene encodes CDR1 LNHNV and CDR2 YYDKDF (reference sequence). This CDR3 is 13 amino acids long. The germline V and J ends were trimmed by 3 bases and 9 bases, with 15 bases remaining between them. As for this clone: Its antigen is undetermined.

Sample: naive CD8+ T cells sorted from blood. The genes are TRBV15 and TRBJ2-7; no firm D call. This sequence originates from a young man in good health. The DNA of the CDR3 is TGTGCCACCAGCAGCGAGATGTCAGATGGGCAGTACTTC. This sequence encodes CATSSEMSDGQYF.